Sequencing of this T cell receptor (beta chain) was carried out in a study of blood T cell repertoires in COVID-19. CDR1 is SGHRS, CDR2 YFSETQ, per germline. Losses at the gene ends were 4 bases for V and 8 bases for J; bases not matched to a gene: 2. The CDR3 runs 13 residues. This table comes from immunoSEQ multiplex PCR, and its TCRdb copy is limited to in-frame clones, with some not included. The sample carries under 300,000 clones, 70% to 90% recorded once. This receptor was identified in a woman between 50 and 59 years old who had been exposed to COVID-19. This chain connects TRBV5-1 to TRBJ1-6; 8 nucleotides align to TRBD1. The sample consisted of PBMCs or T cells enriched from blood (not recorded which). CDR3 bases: TGCGCCAGCAGCGAGACAGGGGATTCACCCCTCCACTTT. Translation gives CASSETGDSPLHF.